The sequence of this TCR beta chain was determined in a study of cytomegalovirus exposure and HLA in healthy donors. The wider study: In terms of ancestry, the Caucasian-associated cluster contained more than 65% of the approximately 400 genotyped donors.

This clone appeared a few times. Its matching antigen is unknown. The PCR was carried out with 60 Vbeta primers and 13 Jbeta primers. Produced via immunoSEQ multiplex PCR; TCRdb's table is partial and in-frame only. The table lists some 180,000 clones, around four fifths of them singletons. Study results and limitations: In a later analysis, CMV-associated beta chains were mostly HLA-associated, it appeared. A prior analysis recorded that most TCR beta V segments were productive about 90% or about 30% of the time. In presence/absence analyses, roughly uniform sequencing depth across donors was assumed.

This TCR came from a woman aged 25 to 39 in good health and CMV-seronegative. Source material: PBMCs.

CDR3 sequence: CASSLAGQGAVRGQFF. The CDR3 DNA reads TGTGCCAGCAGCTTAGCCGGCCAGGGGGCCGTTCGGGGGCAGTTCTTC. The V gene is TRBV11-2, the J gene TRBJ2-1; 8 bases agree with TRBD1. J lost 12 bases, V lost 1 base, and 14 bases had no gene match. The CDR3 consists of 16 residues. The V gene's germline CDR1 is SGHAT and CDR2 FQNNGV.